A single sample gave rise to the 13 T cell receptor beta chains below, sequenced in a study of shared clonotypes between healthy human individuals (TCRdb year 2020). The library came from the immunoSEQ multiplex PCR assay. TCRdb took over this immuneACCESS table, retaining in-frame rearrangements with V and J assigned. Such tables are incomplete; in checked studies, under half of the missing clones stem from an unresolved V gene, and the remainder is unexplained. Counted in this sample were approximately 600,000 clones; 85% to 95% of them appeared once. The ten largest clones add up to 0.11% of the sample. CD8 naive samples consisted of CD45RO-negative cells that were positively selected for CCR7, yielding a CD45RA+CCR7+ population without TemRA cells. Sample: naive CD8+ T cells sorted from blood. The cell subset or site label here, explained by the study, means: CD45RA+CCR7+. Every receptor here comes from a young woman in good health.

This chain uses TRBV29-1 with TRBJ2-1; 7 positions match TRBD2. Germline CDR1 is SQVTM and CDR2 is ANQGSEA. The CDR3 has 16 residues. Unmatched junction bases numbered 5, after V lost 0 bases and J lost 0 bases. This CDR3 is CSVEDRGEGSYNEQFF. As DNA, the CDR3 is TGCAGCGTTGAAGATAGAGGGGAGGGCTCCTACAATGAGCAGTTCTTC.

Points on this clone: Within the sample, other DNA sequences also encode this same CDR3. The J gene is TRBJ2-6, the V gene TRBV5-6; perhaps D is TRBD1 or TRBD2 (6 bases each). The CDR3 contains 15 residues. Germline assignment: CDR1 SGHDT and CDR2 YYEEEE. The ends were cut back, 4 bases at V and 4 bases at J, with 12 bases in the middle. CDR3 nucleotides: TGTGCCAGCAGCCTATGGGGGGCCGGGGCCAACGTCCTGACTTTC. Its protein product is CASSLWGAGANVLTF.

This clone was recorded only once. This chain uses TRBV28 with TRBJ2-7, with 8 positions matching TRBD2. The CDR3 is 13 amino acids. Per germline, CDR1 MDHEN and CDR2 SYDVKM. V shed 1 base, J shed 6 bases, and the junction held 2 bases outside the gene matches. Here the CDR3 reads CASSLLLAGEQYF. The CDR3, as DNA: TGTGCCAGCAGTTTATTGCTAGCGGGCGAGCAGTACTTC.

This CDR3 is CASRLGGGPGNEQFF. CDR3 nucleotides: TGTGCCAGCCGATTAGGGGGAGGGCCGGGCAATGAGCAGTTCTTC. This sequence joins TRBV19 and TRBJ2-1; TRBD2 is a possible D gene (7 bases). V was shortened by 9 bases and J by 6 bases, with 21 bases between the two germline ends. Germline lookup yields CDR1 LNHDA and CDR2 SQIVND (reference sequence). CDR3 length equals 15 residues.

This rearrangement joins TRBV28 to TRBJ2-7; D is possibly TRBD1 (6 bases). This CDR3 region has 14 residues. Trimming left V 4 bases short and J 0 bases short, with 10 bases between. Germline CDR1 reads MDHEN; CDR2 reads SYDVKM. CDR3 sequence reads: CASSWQGSSYEQYF. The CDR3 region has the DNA TGTGCCAGCAGTTGGCAGGGGAGCTCCTACGAGCAGTACTTC.

CDR3 residues: CASSASDEQYF. CDR3 coding DNA: TGTGCCAGCAGCGCTTCGGACGAGCAGTACTTC. The chain carries TRBV9 and TRBJ2-7; D remains ambiguous. The CDR3 is made up of 11 amino acids. The V end was cut by 3 bases, the J end by 5 bases, with 6 bases between. Germline values: CDR1 SGDLS, CDR2 YYNGEE. Together with reference TRBV9 and TRBJ2-7, the CDR3 gives the full variable domain: DSGVTQTPKHLITATGQRVTLRCSPRSGDLSVYWYQQSLDQGLQFLIQYYNGEERAKGNILERFSAQQFPDLHSELNLSSLELGDSALYFCASSASDEQYFGPGTRLTVT.

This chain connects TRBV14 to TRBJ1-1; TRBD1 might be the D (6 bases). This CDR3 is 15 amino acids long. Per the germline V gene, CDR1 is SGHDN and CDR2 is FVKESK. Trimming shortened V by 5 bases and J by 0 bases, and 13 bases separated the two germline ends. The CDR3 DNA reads TGTGCCAGCAGCGATCTCGGGACACTGAACACTGAAGCTTTCTTT. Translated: CASSDLGTLNTEAFF.

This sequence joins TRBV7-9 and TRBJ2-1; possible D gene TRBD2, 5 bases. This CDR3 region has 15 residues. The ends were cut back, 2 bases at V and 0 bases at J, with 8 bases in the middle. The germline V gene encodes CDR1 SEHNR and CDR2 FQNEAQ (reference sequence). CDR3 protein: CASSLTGSSYNEQFF. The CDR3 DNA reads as TGTGCCAGCAGCTTAACGGGGAGCTCCTACAATGAGCAGTTCTTC. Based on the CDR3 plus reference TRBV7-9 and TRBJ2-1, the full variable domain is DTGVSQNPRHKITKRGQNVTFRCDPISEHNRLYWYRQTLGQGPEFLTYFQNEAQLEKSRLLSDRFSAERPKGSFSTLEIQRTEQGDSAMYLCASSLTGSSYNEQFFGPGTRLTVL.

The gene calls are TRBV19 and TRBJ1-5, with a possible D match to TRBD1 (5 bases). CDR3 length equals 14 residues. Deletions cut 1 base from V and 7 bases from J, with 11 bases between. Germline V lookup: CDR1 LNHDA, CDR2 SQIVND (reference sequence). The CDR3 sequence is CASSIAGVQQPQHF. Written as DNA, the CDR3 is TGTGCCAGTAGTATAGCGGGGGTACAGCAGCCCCAGCATTTT.

The chain's CDR3 is CASSLTGGPLYEQYF. Written as DNA, the CDR3 is TGTGCCAGCAGCTTGACAGGGGGTCCCCTTTACGAGCAGTACTTC. The chain recombines TRBV5-6 with TRBJ2-7; 8 nucleotides align to TRBD1. Trimming took 1 base from V and 4 from J; bases not matched to a gene: 7. Germline lookup yields CDR1 SGHDT and CDR2 YYEEEE. The CDR3 is 15 residues long. Variable domain in full (rest from reference TRBV5-6 and TRBJ2-7): DAGVTQSPTHLIKTRGQQVTLRCSPKSGHDTVSWYQQALGQGPQFIFQYYEEEERQRGNFPDRFSGHQFPNYSSELNVNALLLGDSALYLCASSLTGGPLYEQYFGPGTRLTVT.

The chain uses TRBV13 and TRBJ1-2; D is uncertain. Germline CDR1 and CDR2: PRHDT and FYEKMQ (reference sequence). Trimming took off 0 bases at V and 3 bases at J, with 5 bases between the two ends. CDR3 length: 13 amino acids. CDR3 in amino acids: CASSLGTYYGYTF. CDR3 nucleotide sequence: TGTGCCAGCAGCTTAGGGACGTACTATGGCTACACCTTC. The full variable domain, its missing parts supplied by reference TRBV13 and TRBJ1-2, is AAGVIQSPRHLIKEKRETATLKCYPIPRHDTVYWYQQGPGQDPQFLISFYEKMQSDKGSIPDRFSAQQFSDYHSELNMSSLELGDSALYFCASSLGTYYGYTFGSGTRLTVV.

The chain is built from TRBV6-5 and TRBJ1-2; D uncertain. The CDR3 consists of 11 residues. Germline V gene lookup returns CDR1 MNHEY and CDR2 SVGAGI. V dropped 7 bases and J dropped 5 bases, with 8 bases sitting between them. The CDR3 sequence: CASISLYGYTF. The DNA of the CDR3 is TGTGCCAGCATAAGCCTGTATGGCTACACCTTC.

This CDR3 is CASSPGGVGRQPQHF. The CDR3 DNA reads as TGTGCCAGCAGCCCGGGGGGGGTGGGGCGTCAGCCCCAGCATTTT. The V and J genes are TRBV5-8 and TRBJ1-5; tentatively, D is TRBD1 (5 bases). This CDR3 has 15 residues. In germline, CDR1 is SGHTS, CDR2 YDEGEE. Trimming took 4 bases from V and 6 from J, leaving 17 bases between them.